Shown below are 13 T cell receptor beta chains from a single sample sequenced in a study of vaccination and CD4 T cells after COVID-19. No antigen is known for these receptors. Researchers used the Oncomine TCR Beta short-read assay to sequence DNA from cultured CD4+ T cells. TCRdb processed the PCR reads anew with MiXCR; each CDR3 protein has one entry. The sample includes some 12,000 distinct CDR3 sequences, 45% to 60% seen only once; the top ten take approximately 20%. Treatment defined: roughly 10-day PBMC culture with coronavirus spike peptide pools or control peptides (ViraFEST assay). The sample taken for sequencing was CD4+ T cells from blood, cultured in vitro. The receptors were gathered from a human donor who had recovered from COVID-19.

The chain has TRBV6-1 and TRBJ1-1; D uncertain. The CDR3 loop spans 12 amino acids. Trimming pared 5 bases from V and 0 bases from J, leaving 4 bases between. CDR1 MNHNS and CDR2 SASEGT come from the germline V gene. In DNA, the CDR3 is TGTGCCAGCAGTCGCTTGAACACTGAAGCTTTCTTT. This sequence encodes CASSRLNTEAFF.

V is TRBV30 and J is TRBJ1-6, with 7 bases identical to TRBD1. The germline gives CDR1 GTSNPN, CDR2 SVGIG (reference sequence). J was trimmed by 7 bases and V by 1 base; bases with no gene match: 7. The CDR3 spans 15 residues. The CDR3 protein is CAWSGGAGGNSPLHF. CDR3 nucleotides: TGTGCCTGGAGTGGGGGGGCAGGGGGGAATTCACCCCTCCACTTT.

The chain joins TRBV10-3 to TRBJ1-1; D unresolved. The CDR3 is 14 amino acids. V lost 6 bases and J 0 bases, leaving 11 bases between the germline ends. Germline-derived CDR1 and CDR2 are ENHRY and SYGVKD. The CDR3 nucleotides read TGTGCCATCAGCTCCGACGGACTGAACACTGAAGCTTTCTTT. Its protein is CAISSDGLNTEAFF.

The gene calls are TRBV9 and TRBJ1-2; D call uncertain. Germline V gene sequence: CDR1 SGDLS, CDR2 YYNGEE. The CDR3 is 13 amino acids. The V end was cut by 6 bases, the J end by 4 bases, with 13 bases between. The CDR3 bases are TGTGCCAGCAACTCCCCATCAAGCTATGGCTACACCTTC. This encodes CASNSPSSYGYTF.

This clonotype turned up a few times. CDR3 in DNA: TGTGCCATCAGCCAGACTAGTTACGAGCAGTACTTC. Its translation is CAISQTSYEQYF. The gene calls are TRBV10-3 and TRBJ2-7; D possibly corresponds to TRBD2 (6 bases). The germline V and J ends were trimmed by 6 bases and 4 bases, with 10 bases remaining between them. From germline, CDR1 is ENHRY and CDR2 SYGVKD. The CDR3 spans 12 residues.

This clonotype turned up a few times. This rearrangement joins TRBV7-2 to TRBJ1-2, with 11 bases fitting TRBD1. CDR3 size: 16 residues. The germline V gene encodes CDR1 SGHTA and CDR2 FQGNSA. With 5 bases clipped from V and 1 base from J, the junction kept 6 bases outside the gene matches. The CDR3 DNA is TGTGCCAGCAGCCCCGGGACAGGGGGGGATAACTATGGCTACACCTTC. Its translation is CASSPGTGGDNYGYTF.

The gene calls are TRBV5-6 and TRBJ2-1; unclear D gene. The germline V gene has CDR1 SGHDT and CDR2 YYEEEE. Deletions cut 1 base from V and 5 bases from J, with 7 bases between. CDR3 length equals 13 residues. CDR3 nucleotide sequence: TGTGCCAGCAGCTTGTTTCCGAACAATGAGCAGTTCTTC. This codes for CASSLFPNNEQFF.

The genes are TRBV19 and TRBJ2-3, with 11 bases matching TRBD2. The CDR3 runs to 14 residues. V shed 9 bases and J 5 bases; nucleotides not matched to a gene: 7. The germline CDR1 and CDR2 sequences are LNHDA and SQIVND (reference sequence). CDR3 nucleotides: TGTGCCAGCGTAGCGGGGGGGCGAGTAGATACGCAGTATTTT. Its translation: CASVAGGRVDTQYF.

This clonotype was picked up one time. The genes are TRBV30 and TRBJ1-5; D is ambiguous. V dropped 1 base and J dropped 1 base, with 5 bases sitting between them. Germline loops: CDR1 GTSNPN, CDR2 SVGIG (reference sequence). The CDR3 runs 13 residues. The CDR3 nucleotides read TGTGCCTGGAGTGAGAACAGCAATCAGCCCCAGCATTTT. This codes for CAWSENSNQPQHF.

CDR3 sequence: CASQYKQETEAFF. Written as DNA, the CDR3 is TGTGCCAGCCAATACAAGCAGGAGACTGAAGCTTTCTTT. This sequence joins TRBV6-1 and TRBJ1-1; D remains ambiguous. The CDR3 sequence is 13 residues long. Trimming took 8 bases from V and 5 from J, leaving 15 bases between them. CDR1 is MNHNS and CDR2 is SASEGT in the germline V gene.

This clonotype was detected once. The V and J genes are TRBV15 and TRBJ1-1; D is ambiguous. The V end lost 8 bases, the J end lost 6 bases, and 25 bases lay between the germline ends. Germline-derived CDR1 and CDR2 are LNHNV and YYDKDF (reference sequence). This CDR3 spans 16 amino acids. Written as DNA, the CDR3 is TGTGCCACCCGAGCTCCAGCGCCACGGGGAATCCCTGAAGCTTTCTTT. It encodes CATRAPAPRGIPEAFF. Looking up the rest from reference TRBV15 and TRBJ1-1 gives the full variable domain: DAMVIQNPRYQVTQFGKPVTLSCSQTLNHNVMYWYQQKSSQAPKLLFHYYDKDFNNEADTPDNFQSRRPNTSFCFLDIRSPGLGDTAMYLCATRAPAPRGIPEAFFGQGTRLTVV.

The CDR3 sequence: CSAAGTSGLSSYEQYF. For the CDR3, the DNA is TGCAGTGCCGCCGGGACTAGCGGGCTAAGCTCCTACGAGCAGTACTTC. This chain joins TRBV20-1 and TRBJ2-7; 12 nucleotides match TRBD2. With V trimmed by 6 bases and J by 0 bases, 9 bases remained unmatched. Germline V gene data show CDR1 as DFQATT and CDR2 as SNEGSKA (reference sequence). CDR3 length equals 16 residues.

This clonotype was counted a few times. The chain joins TRBV10-2 to TRBJ1-5; perhaps TRBD1 as D (5 bases). Germline assignment: CDR1 WSHSY and CDR2 SAAADI. The V and J ends lost 2 bases and 2 bases respectively, with 7 bases between them. This CDR3 contains 14 residues. The DNA of the CDR3 is TGCGCCAGCAGTGAGCAGGGCGGCAATCAGCCCCAGCATTTT. It specifies CASSEQGGNQPQHF.